A selection of T cell receptor beta chains follows, all from one sample in a study of blood T cell repertoires in COVID-19. Sequencing used immunoSEQ multiplex PCR; TCRdb keeps in-frame clones, though not all of them. The table records about 220,000 clones, around 80% of them present only once. Sequenced sample: peripheral blood. These receptors came from a woman aged 70-85 years with acute or convalescent COVID-19. CDR3s leave out the opening cysteine and the closing phenylalanine or tryptophan. Each record gives: D gene, V gene, J gene, CDR3 protein. A D gene is named only where the DNA matches it firmly.

TRBD1	TRBV5-1	TRBJ1-2	ASSSEGQGMYGYT
TRBD1	TRBV10-1	TRBJ2-5	ASSESTGEETQY
TRBD1	TRBV24-1	TRBJ2-3	ATAYGQDTDTQY
.	TRBV5-5	TRBJ2-3	ASSSTPGHSTDTQY
.	TRBV6-2/TRBV6-3	TRBJ2-7	ASSESLSYEQY
.	TRBV5-1	TRBJ2-3	ASSRPGSGRTDTQY
TRBD1	TRBV5-1	TRBJ1-2	ASSLGQGNGYT
.	TRBV2	TRBJ2-5	ASKEEGGVD
TRBD1	TRBV7-7	TRBJ2-5	ASSSVETGGATQY
.	TRBV10-1	TRBJ1-1	ASMRDITNTEAF
.	TRBV6-4	TRBJ2-3	ASSLQGSLGDTQY
.	TRBV9	TRBJ1-2	ASSVDLSGDYGYT
TRBD1	TRBV19	TRBJ2-2	ASSRDSLTGELF
TRBD2	TRBV12-5	TRBJ2-1	ASGLGLAAGDEQF
TRBD2	TRBV4-3	TRBJ2-5	ASSQDWGGGAKTQY
.	TRBV3-1/TRBV3-2	TRBJ1-2	ASSISSAGYT
TRBD1	TRBV5-1	TRBJ1-6	ASSSDRGANSPLH
TRBD1	TRBV28	TRBJ1-2	ASSWGQTNYGYT
.	TRBV3-1/TRBV3-2	TRBJ2-2	ASSQQVGELF
TRBD1	TRBV24-1	TRBJ1-5	ATSDFRGDQPQH
TRBD1	TRBV6-5	TRBJ1-2	ASSYSSRDRVYGYT
.	TRBV5-6	TRBJ2-1	ASSWVVGGAGNEQF
.	TRBV6-6	TRBJ2-1	ATHRDTQENEQF
.	TRBV6-4	TRBJ1-2	ASRGQGDYGYT
.	TRBV30	TRBJ2-7	AWAQGQRGTYEQY
.	TRBV29-1	TRBJ2-3	SVETSSRDTQY
TRBD1	TRBV5-1	TRBJ1-1	ASSPGQGNTEAF
.	TRBV15	TRBJ2-2	ATSRDQGFTGELF
.	TRBV9	TRBJ2-3	ASSVEGVPADTQY
TRBD1	TRBV7-6	TRBJ2-7	ASSDGSGTGDYEQY
.	TRBV6-5	TRBJ2-1	ASSPQSGLLDEQF
TRBD1	TRBV15	TRBJ2-3	ATSRGQGARADTQY
TRBD2	TRBV9	TRBJ2-7	ASSVYEGGVYEQY
TRBD1	TRBV4-1	TRBJ1-5	ASSQAGQGHQPQH
.	TRBV7-2	TRBJ2-2	ASSFLRGAPITGELF
TRBD2	TRBV6-5	TRBJ2-7	ATSAGVIYEQY
TRBD1	TRBV11-2	TRBJ1-2	ASSLDSAGGNGYT
TRBD2	TRBV11-2	TRBJ2-7	ASSLVSGGTTHEREQY
.	TRBV12-3/TRBV12-4	TRBJ2-7	ASSLGNEQY
.	TRBV2	TRBJ1-6	ASTLRFGGSVGNSPLH
.	TRBV10-3	TRBJ1-2	AISEGQSNYGYT
TRBD2	TRBV7-7	TRBJ2-5	ASSRGTSGGDPRETQY